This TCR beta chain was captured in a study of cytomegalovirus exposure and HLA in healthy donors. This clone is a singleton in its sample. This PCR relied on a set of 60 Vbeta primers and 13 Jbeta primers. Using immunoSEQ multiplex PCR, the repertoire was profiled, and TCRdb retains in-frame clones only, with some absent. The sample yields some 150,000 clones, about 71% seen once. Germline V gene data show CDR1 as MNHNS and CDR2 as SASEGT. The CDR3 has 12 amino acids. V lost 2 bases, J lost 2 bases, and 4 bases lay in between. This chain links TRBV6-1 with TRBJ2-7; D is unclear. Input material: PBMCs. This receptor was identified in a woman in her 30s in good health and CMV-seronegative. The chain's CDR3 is CASSETTYEQYF. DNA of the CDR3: TGTGCCAGCAGTGAAACTACCTACGAGCAGTACTTC.